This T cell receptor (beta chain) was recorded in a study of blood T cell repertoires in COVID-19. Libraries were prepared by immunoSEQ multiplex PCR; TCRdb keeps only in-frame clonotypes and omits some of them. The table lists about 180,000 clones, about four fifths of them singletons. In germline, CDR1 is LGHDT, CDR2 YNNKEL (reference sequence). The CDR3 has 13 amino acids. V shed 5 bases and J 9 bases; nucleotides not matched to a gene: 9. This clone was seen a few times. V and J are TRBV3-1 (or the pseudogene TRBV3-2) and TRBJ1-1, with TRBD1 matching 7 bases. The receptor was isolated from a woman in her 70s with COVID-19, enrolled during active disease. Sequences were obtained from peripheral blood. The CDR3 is CASSFTWTGQAFF. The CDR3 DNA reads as TGTGCCAGCAGCTTCACTTGGACAGGACAAGCTTTCTTT.